These 20 T cell receptor beta chains were sequenced from one sample in a study of cytomegalovirus exposure and HLA in healthy donors. Primers for the PCR totalled 60 Vbeta and 13 Jbeta. This table comes from immunoSEQ multiplex PCR, and its TCRdb copy is limited to in-frame clones, with some not included. The data contain about 170,000 clones, over 80% of them singletons. What was sequenced was PBMCs. All receptors come from a boy aged 2 to 10 in good health and CMV-seronegative.

The chain couples TRBV30 to TRBJ1-2; 9 nucleotides agree with TRBD1. This CDR3 is 13 amino acids long. V was pared by 5 bases and J by 8 bases, with 9 bases of the junction left unmatched. Germline V gene lookup returns CDR1 GTSNPN and CDR2 SVGIG (reference sequence). The CDR3 here is CAWANRGLGGYTF. The DNA of the CDR3 is TGTGCCTGGGCTAACAGGGGGCTAGGAGGCTACACCTTC.

The rearrangement uses TRBV5-6 and TRBJ2-7; TRBD2 might be the D (5 bases). The V end lost 4 bases, the J end lost 2 bases, and 10 bases lay between the germline ends. CDR3 length equals 13 residues. Per the germline V gene, CDR1 is SGHDT and CDR2 is YYEEEE. The CDR3 nucleotides are TGTGCCAGCAGCGCGGGCCAGACCTACGAGCAGTACTTC. This gives the protein CASSAGQTYEQYF.

The V gene is TRBV2, the J gene TRBJ2-5, with 11 positions matching TRBD2. V lost 6 bases and J lost 4; bases outside the gene matches: 7. Germline V gene data show CDR1 as SNHLY and CDR2 as FYNNEI. CDR3 length: 15 residues. CDR3 sequence (DNA): TGTGCCAGCAGCGAACAACTAGCGGGGGTAGAGACCCAGTACTTC. This encodes CASSEQLAGVETQYF.

This chain links TRBV2 with TRBJ2-3; D possibly corresponds to TRBD2 (6 bases). The V end lost 6 bases, the J end lost 3 bases, and 19 bases lay between the germline ends. This CDR3 contains 16 residues. Germline V CDR1 and CDR2: SNHLY, FYNNEI. This CDR3 is CASRGGLARITDTQYF. The DNA of the CDR3 is TGTGCCAGCAGAGGAGGGCTAGCGAGAATAACAGATACGCAGTATTTT.

The genes are TRBV11-2 and TRBJ2-3; 8 nucleotides match TRBD2. The J segment lost 5 bases and the V segment lost 0 bases, leaving 13 bases of the junction unmatched. Germline V lookup: CDR1 SGHAT, CDR2 FQNNGV. CDR3 length: 18 residues. The CDR3 loop reads CASSLEGRSGRLEDTQYF. The CDR3 DNA sequence: TGTGCCAGCAGCTTAGAAGGCCGGAGCGGGAGACTGGAAGATACGCAGTATTTT.

The chain recombines TRBV6-6 with TRBJ1-2; possible D gene TRBD1, 5 bases. Trimming cost V 2 bases and J 8 bases, with 21 bases left between them. Per germline, CDR1 MNHNY and CDR2 SVGAGI (reference sequence). The CDR3 totals 16 residues. The CDR3, as DNA: TGTGCCAGCAGTTACGCTAATAGGGGTCCCCGGGAGGGCTACACCTTC. Translating it yields CASSYANRGPREGYTF.

The V and J genes are TRBV5-6 and TRBJ2-5; D perhaps matches TRBD1 (6 bases). With 2 bases removed from V and 2 bases from J, the gap between germline ends came to 13 bases. Germline V gene lookup returns CDR1 SGHDT and CDR2 YYEEEE. The CDR3 is 15 amino acids. CDR3 amino acids: CASSFRKGVQETQYF. Here the CDR3 DNA reads TGTGCCAGCAGCTTCCGGAAGGGGGTACAAGAGACCCAGTACTTC.

The rearrangement joins TRBV7-2 to TRBJ2-7; tentatively, D is TRBD1 (5 bases). The V gene's germline CDR1 is SGHTA and CDR2 FQGNSA. The CDR3 has 14 residues. V shed 1 base and J shed 0 bases, with 7 bases lying between them. CDR3 DNA: TGTGCCAGCAGCTTAGGGGGCTTCTCCTACGAGCAGTACTTC. Amino acids: CASSLGGFSYEQYF. The full variable domain, completed using reference TRBV7-2 and TRBJ2-7, is GAGVSQSPSNKVTEKGKDVELRCDPISGHTALYWYRQSLGQGLEFLIYFQGNSAPDKSGLPSDRFSAERTGGSVSTLTIQRTQQEDSAVYLCASSLGGFSYEQYFGPGTRLTVT.

The chain couples TRBV7-3 to TRBJ2-7; TRBD2 agrees at 8 bases. This CDR3 spans 15 amino acids. Trimming took 2 bases from V and 2 from J; bases not matched to a gene: 5. Germline CDR1 is SGHTA and CDR2 is FQGTGA. This CDR3 reads CASSLDGRVPYEQYF. CDR3 nucleotides: TGTGCCAGCAGCTTAGACGGGAGGGTTCCCTACGAGCAGTACTTC. Full variable domain (outside the CDR3, taken from reference TRBV7-3 and TRBJ2-7): GAGVSQTPSNKVTEKGKYVELRCDPISGHTALYWYRQSLGQGPEFLIYFQGTGAADDSGLPNDRFFAVRPEGSVSTLKIQRTERGDSAVYLCASSLDGRVPYEQYFGPGTRLTVT.

The chain has TRBV4-2 and TRBJ2-4, with 9 bases identical to TRBD2. In germline, CDR1 is LGHNA, CDR2 YNFKEQ. The CDR3 runs to 20 residues. With 1 base clipped from V and 0 bases from J, the junction kept 13 bases outside the gene matches. The CDR3 DNA reads TGTGCCAGCAGCCAAGCCCTAGCGGGACTACTTGGGGTAGCCAAAAACATTCAGTACTTC. It is translated as CASSQALAGLLGVAKNIQYF.

This chain uses TRBV18 with TRBJ2-2; the match to TRBD1 covers 7 bases. The CDR3 runs to 15 residues. Germline CDR1 KGHSH, CDR2 LQKENI. Trimming at V came to 4 bases and at J to 0 bases, leaving 2 bases not matched to a gene. CDR3 sequence (DNA): TGTGCCAGCTCACGTGGGACAGCGAACACCGGGGAGCTGTTTTTT. It translates to CASSRGTANTGELFF.

The rearrangement uses TRBV30 and TRBJ1-1; a weak D match, TRBD1 (5 bases). Germline CDR1 reads GTSNPN; CDR2 reads SVGIG (reference sequence). The CDR3 spans 13 residues. V lost 6 bases and J 6 bases, leaving 17 bases between the germline ends. The CDR3 loop is CACPGLTGAEAFF. The CDR3 DNA reads TGTGCCTGTCCCGGACTGACGGGGGCTGAAGCTTTCTTT.

This chain joins TRBV11-2 and TRBJ2-7; 7 positions match TRBD1. V gave up 5 bases and J gave up 4 bases; unmatched junction bases: 8. The CDR3 consists of 14 residues. From germline, CDR1 is SGHAT and CDR2 FQNNGV. The CDR3 DNA sequence: TGTGCCAGCAGCCCGAGGACAGGCCTATACGAGCAGTACTTC. This sequence encodes CASSPRTGLYEQYF.

This chain joins TRBV6-5 and TRBJ1-2, with D possibly matching TRBD1 (6 bases). The CDR3 has 14 residues. V lost 6 bases and J lost 0, with 11 bases in between. The germline gives CDR1 MNHEY, CDR2 SVGAGI. The CDR3 reads CASRWTAANYGYTF. DNA for the CDR3: TGTGCCAGCAGGTGGACAGCCGCTAACTATGGCTACACCTTC.

This clone was observed once. The CDR3 here is CASSIAGGPVREQYF. The CDR3 region has the DNA TGTGCCAGCAGCATAGCGGGAGGCCCCGTACGGGAGCAGTACTTC. The chain has TRBV11-2 and TRBJ2-7, with 10 bases fitting TRBD2. V dropped 5 bases and J dropped 7; count of bases not matched to a gene: 11. Germline lookup yields CDR1 SGHAT and CDR2 FQNNGV. This CDR3 spans 15 amino acids.

This chain joins TRBV15 and TRBJ1-1; D remains ambiguous. The CDR3 is made up of 13 amino acids. Trimming removed 0 bases at V and 4 bases at J, with 6 bases between. Germline CDR1 LNHNV, CDR2 YYDKDF (reference sequence). CDR3 amino acids: CATSRDRGTEAFF. DNA for the CDR3: TGTGCCACCAGCAGAGACAGAGGCACTGAAGCTTTCTTT.

J is TRBJ2-1 and V is TRBV11-2; 12 nucleotides agree with TRBD2. Per germline, CDR1 SGHAT and CDR2 FQNNGV. Germline trimming cut 2 bases from V and 8 bases from J; bases unmatched to any gene: 7. The CDR3 runs to 16 residues. CDR3 DNA: TGTGCCAGCAGCTTATTGCTCCTAGCGGGAGGGGATGAGCAGTTCTTC. It translates to CASSLLLLAGGDEQFF.

The chain links TRBV5-4 to TRBJ2-7; tentatively, D is TRBD2 (6 bases). V lost 2 bases, J lost 0 bases, and 9 bases lay in between. From germline, CDR1 is SGHNT and CDR2 YYREEE (reference sequence). The CDR3 loop spans 14 amino acids. This chain's CDR3 is CASSLYGGSYEQYF. In DNA, the CDR3 is TGTGCCAGCAGCTTATACGGGGGCTCCTACGAGCAGTACTTC. Drawing the rest from reference TRBV5-4 and TRBJ2-7, the complete variable domain is ETGVTQSPTHLIKTRGQQVTLRCSSQSGHNTVSWYQQALGQGPQFIFQYYREEENGRGNFPPRFSGLQFPNYSSELNVNALELDDSALYLCASSLYGGSYEQYFGPGTRLTVT.

This clone is a singleton in its sample. The chain has TRBV9 and TRBJ2-2; D is unresolved. With 4 bases removed from V and 3 bases from J, the gap between germline ends came to 10 bases. CDR3 length equals 14 residues. From germline, CDR1 is SGDLS and CDR2 YYNGEE. The DNA for the CDR3 is TGTGCCAGCAGCCCCGCGCGGCACACCGGGGAGCTGTTTTTT. Its translation: CASSPARHTGELFF.

V and J are TRBV7-2 and TRBJ2-7, with no clear D. This CDR3 region has 13 residues. V lost 5 bases to trimming and J lost 1 base, with 9 bases between them. Per the germline V gene, CDR1 is SGHTA and CDR2 is FQGNSA. CDR3 sequence (DNA): TGTGCCAGCAGCCCCTCGGTTTCCTACGAGCAGTACTTC. Its translation is CASSPSVSYEQYF.